The 19 T cell receptor beta chains reported below all come from one sample, sequenced in a study of OX40 agonist ivuxolimab in advanced cancers. TCRdb's copy holds only in-frame clones and misses some; the assay was immunoSEQ multiplex PCR. There are 75,000 to 85,000 clones in the sample; 87% occur only once, and 0.2% to 0.3% lies in the top ten. The source was CD4+ or CD8+ T cells sorted from blood, collected in a trial of the OX40 agonist ivuxolimab. These receptors originate from an adult with an advanced solid tumor such as melanoma, head and neck, liver or kidney cancer.

The chain employs TRBV7-9 and TRBJ2-3; 14 bases align to TRBD2. This CDR3 is built from 16 residues. The germline V gene has CDR1 SEHNR and CDR2 FQNEAQ (reference sequence). The junction had 5 bases not matched to a gene; V was cut back by 5 bases and J by 4 bases. The CDR3 is CASSLTGLAGADTQYF. In nucleotides, the CDR3 is TGTGCCAGCAGCCTTACGGGACTAGCGGGAGCAGATACGCAGTATTTT.

The chain employs TRBV29-1 and TRBJ2-1; 8 positions agree with TRBD2. Losses at the gene ends were 6 bases for V and 4 bases for J; bases not matched to a gene: 8. This CDR3 contains 14 residues. Germline V gene data show CDR1 as SQVTM and CDR2 as ANQGSEA. CDR3 loop: CSVSGGRTYNEQFF. The CDR3 bases are TGCAGCGTCTCCGGCGGGAGGACGTACAATGAGCAGTTCTTC.

This chain joins TRBV11-2 and TRBJ2-3, with D tentatively TRBD2 (6 bases). The CDR3 contains 12 residues. V was trimmed by 4 bases and J by 9 bases, leaving 11 bases between them. Germline assignment: CDR1 SGHAT and CDR2 FQNNGV. The CDR3 nucleotides are TGTGCCAGCAGCTACGGCGGGGAGACGCAGTATTTT. Its protein product is CASSYGGETQYF. Using reference TRBV11-2 and TRBJ2-3 for the parts outside the CDR3, the full variable domain is EAGVAQSPRYKIIEKRQSVAFWCNPISGHATLYWYQQILGQGPKLLIQFQNNGVVDDSQLPKDRFSAERLKGVDSTLKIQPAKLEDSAVYLCASSYGGETQYFGPGTRLTVL.

As DNA, the CDR3 is TGTGCCAGCAGCTTACCCAGGGGATCGAATAATTCACCCCTCCACTTT. Translated: CASSLPRGSNNSPLHF. V and J are TRBV7-2 and TRBJ1-6, with a weak D call TRBD1 (6 bases). The CDR3 runs 16 residues. Germline V gene data show CDR1 as SGHTA and CDR2 as FQGNSA. Trimming shortened V by 2 bases and J by 5 bases, and 13 bases separated the two germline ends.

The gene calls are TRBV21-1 and TRBJ2-7. TRBV21-1 is described as a pseudogene. This CDR3 is built from 17 residues. CDR3 DNA sequence: TGTGCCAGCAGCAAGTCGGCCCGGCCCCTTTTCTCCTACGAGCAGTACTTC. Protein product: CASSKSARPLFSYEQYF.

This clone was detected only a few times. This chain connects TRBV5-8 to TRBJ2-1, with D hard to call. The CDR3 consists of 14 residues. Trimming cost V 5 bases and J 7 bases, with 16 bases left between them. Germline V gives CDR1 SGHTS, CDR2 YDEGEE. The CDR3 sequence: CASRSLVAGNEQFF. The CDR3, as DNA: TGTGCCAGCAGATCCTTAGTAGCAGGAAATGAGCAGTTCTTC.

This clone was seen once. This CDR3 is CASSFLYTSGSTHEQFF. In DNA form, the CDR3 reads TGTGCCAGCAGCTTCCTATACACTAGCGGGAGCACACATGAGCAGTTCTTC. The V and J genes are TRBV21-1 and TRBJ2-1; the tabulated D call, TRBD2, remains unverified against the DNA. TRBV21-1 is recorded as a pseudogene. The CDR3 has 17 residues.

The chain recombines TRBV6-1 with TRBJ2-5; perhaps TRBD1 as D (5 bases). CDR3 length: 13 amino acids. Between the trimmed V and J ends, which lost 4 bases and 3 bases, there was a span of 9 bases. The germline V gene has CDR1 MNHNS and CDR2 SASEGT. Here the CDR3 reads CASSALTEETQYF. In DNA, the CDR3 is TGTGCCAGCAGTGCGTTGACAGAAGAGACCCAGTACTTC.

The CDR3 bases are TGCGCCAGCAGCTCTTTTAGGGGGGTTCTGAATGGGTCATCGATCTATGGCTACACCTTC. This gives the protein CASSSFRGVLNGSSIYGYTF. This chain uses TRBV5-1 with TRBJ1-2; D possibly corresponds to TRBD1 (6 bases). Germline assignment: CDR1 SGHRS and CDR2 YFSETQ. The V end was cut by 3 bases, the J end by 4 bases, with 31 bases between. This CDR3 comprises 20 residues.

The gene calls are TRBV10-3 and TRBJ2-5; D tentatively reads TRBD1 or TRBD2 (5 bases each). Between the trimmed V and J ends, which lost 0 bases and 0 bases, there was a span of 8 bases. The CDR3 runs to 15 residues. Germline values: CDR1 ENHRY, CDR2 SYGVKD. The CDR3 loop is CAISESGVNQETQYF. For the CDR3, the DNA is TGTGCCATCAGTGAGTCGGGGGTAAACCAAGAGACCCAGTACTTC.

This chain links TRBV6-1 with TRBJ2-1; 9 nucleotides line up with TRBD2. Germline V CDR1 and CDR2: MNHNS, SASEGT. The CDR3 consists of 17 residues. Trimming cost V 4 bases and J 0 bases; bases outside gene matches: 7. The CDR3 region is CASSALAGLSSYNEQFF. CDR3 coding DNA: TGTGCCAGCAGTGCTCTAGCGGGACTGAGCTCCTACAATGAGCAGTTCTTC.

The V call is TRBV10-1, the J call TRBJ2-1; possibly TRBD2 for D (5 bases). Trimming removed 0 bases from V and 8 bases from J, with 14 bases in between. Germline assignment: CDR1 WNHNN and CDR2 SYGVQD (reference sequence). This CDR3 is 15 amino acids long. The CDR3 sequence: CASSESGEVEDEQFF. The DNA for the CDR3 is TGCGCCAGCAGTGAGTCAGGAGAGGTGGAGGATGAGCAGTTCTTC.

The chain's CDR3 is CASSLAVGGGGDTQYF. The CDR3 DNA reads as TGCGCCAGCAGCTTGGCTGTGGGGGGCGGCGGAGATACGCAGTATTTT. This chain links TRBV5-1 with TRBJ2-3; the D call may be TRBD1 or TRBD2 (6 bases each). Trimming pared 0 bases from V and 5 bases from J, leaving 16 bases between. The CDR3 consists of 16 residues. CDR1 and CDR2 from the germline V gene are SGHRS and YFSETQ.

The rearrangement links TRBV19 to TRBJ2-1; D is perhaps TRBD1 (6 bases). Trimming removed 4 bases from V and 0 bases from J, with 13 bases in between. The CDR3 totals 16 residues. Germline CDR1 reads LNHDA; CDR2 reads SQIVND (reference sequence). The DNA for the CDR3 is TGTGCCAGTAGTAACAGGGACATCAGCTCCTACAATGAGCAGTTCTTC. This gives the protein CASSNRDISSYNEQFF. The whole variable domain, filled in from reference TRBV19 and TRBJ2-1, reads DGGITQSPKYLFRKEGQNVTLSCEQNLNHDAMYWYRQDPGQGLRLIYYSQIVNDFQKGDIAEGYSVSREKKESFPLTVTSAQKNPTAFYLCASSNRDISSYNEQFFGPGTRLTVL.

This clone was observed a single time. The chain links TRBV11-3 to TRBJ2-2; D remains unclear. The CDR3 is 13 residues long. Germline V CDR1 and CDR2: SGHNT, YENEEA. V dropped 1 base and J dropped 4 bases, with 4 bases sitting between them. The CDR3 sequence is CASSLGGTGELFF. The CDR3 nucleotides read TGTGCCAGCAGCTTAGGGGGCACCGGGGAGCTGTTTTTT.

The V call is TRBV19, the J call TRBJ2-1; 11 positions agree with TRBD2. CDR3 length: 14 residues. V trimming: 7 bases; J trimming: 8 bases; junction bases outside the gene matches: 7. Germline V gives CDR1 LNHDA, CDR2 SQIVND (reference sequence). CDR3 in DNA: TGTGCCAGTAAGACTAGCGGGATCCTTGATGAGCAGTTCTTC. Its translation: CASKTSGILDEQFF.

This chain links TRBV5-8 with TRBJ1-1; 7 bases fit TRBD1. Trimming removed 4 bases from V and 7 bases from J; junction bases left unmatched: 10. This CDR3 is built from 14 residues. Germline-derived CDR1 and CDR2 are SGHTS and YDEGEE. DNA of the CDR3: TGTGCCAGCAGCCTCCGGGACAGAAAAATTGAAGCTTTCTTT. Protein: CASSLRDRKIEAFF.

The table lists this clone with a few counts. J is TRBJ2-1 and V is TRBV11-3, with TRBD2 identical over 10 bases. The CDR3 runs to 15 residues. V was pared by 5 bases and J by 9 bases, with 10 bases of the junction left unmatched. The germline V gene encodes CDR1 SGHNT and CDR2 YENEEA. The CDR3 region has the DNA TGTGCCAGCAGCCTCACCGGGACTAGCGTCGGTGAGCAGTTCTTC. It specifies CASSLTGTSVGEQFF.

V and J are TRBV15 and TRBJ2-7, with 7 bases lining up with TRBD2. The germline V gene encodes CDR1 LNHNV and CDR2 YYDKDF (reference sequence). V shed 0 bases, J shed 4 bases, and the junction held 9 bases outside the gene matches. This CDR3 is 16 amino acids long. CDR3 residues: CATSRDSRREGYEQYF. The CDR3 coding sequence is TGTGCCACCAGCAGAGATAGTAGAAGGGAGGGGTACGAGCAGTACTTC.